The 25 T cell receptor beta chains listed next were all sequenced from one sample in a study of Graves' ophthalmopathy and Graves' hyperthyroidism. Researchers took RNA transcripts and amplified TCR beta CDR3 regions from them. The first round was an RT-PCR with HTBI primers, and the second round was a multiplex PCR. One entry per CDR3 protein results from TCRdb running MiXCR on the multiplex PCR reads. Here the sample spans 600,000 to 650,000 distinct CDR3 sequences, about a fifth being singletons. Sequencing input: peripheral blood. The receptor set was obtained from a woman aged 18-29 years with stable Graves' hyperthyroidism. Some clones in this sample may be carry-over from other donors' samples.

The rearrangement links TRBV6-1 to TRBJ2-7, with D maybe TRBD2 (5 bases). Germline V lookup: CDR1 MNHNS, CDR2 SASEGT. Trimming pared 5 bases from V and 3 bases from J, leaving 14 bases between. This CDR3 has 14 residues. This CDR3 is CASSRAQEDYEQYF. The CDR3 DNA sequence: TGTGCCAGCAGTCGGGCTCAGGAGGACTACGAGCAGTACTTC.

The chain employs TRBV6-2 or TRBV6-3 and TRBJ1-3; D is perhaps TRBD1 (6 bases). Between the trimmed V and J ends, which lost 0 bases and 7 bases, there was a span of 10 bases. The CDR3 extends over 14 amino acids. Germline CDR1 and CDR2: MNHEY and SVGEGT. CDR3 protein: CASSYSDRENTIYF. CDR3 bases: TGTGCCAGCAGTTACTCGGACAGAGAGAACACCATATATTTT.

This clonotype occurred many times. This chain joins TRBV12-3 or TRBV12-4 and TRBJ1-1; D remains unclear. Trimming left V 6 bases short and J 11 bases short, with 7 bases between. This CDR3 comprises 9 residues. DNA for the CDR3: TGTGCCAGCAGCCCCCCCGCTTTCTTT. Translated: CASSPPAFF.

The chain employs TRBV14 and TRBJ2-7; TRBD1 aligns across 8 bases. The CDR3 has 15 amino acids. V shed 1 base and J 4 bases; nucleotides not matched to a gene: 6. Germline CDR1 and CDR2: SGHDN and FVKESK. The CDR3 spells CASSQGTGRNYEQYF. The CDR3 region has the DNA TGTGCCAGCAGCCAAGGGACAGGGAGAAATTACGAGCAGTACTTC.

This clonotype was recorded at least ten times. The chain joins TRBV20-1 to TRBJ1-1; weak D call: TRBD1 (6 bases). CDR3 length equals 14 residues. V lost 3 bases to trimming and J lost 1 base, with 12 bases between them. CDR1 is DFQATT, CDR2 SNEGSKA, per germline (reference sequence). This CDR3 reads CSARTGRRNTEAFF. The CDR3 DNA sequence: TGCAGTGCTAGGACAGGTCGAAGGAACACTGAAGCTTTCTTT.

This chain connects TRBV24-1 to TRBJ1-1, with D hard to call. Germline CDR1 is KGHDR and CDR2 is SFDVKD. This CDR3 spans 12 amino acids. Trimming removed 4 bases at V and 3 bases at J, with 5 bases between. The chain's CDR3 is CATSERDTEAFF. In DNA form, the CDR3 reads TGTGCCACCAGTGAACGGGACACTGAAGCTTTCTTT.

This clonotype was observed at least ten times. The chain joins TRBV5-1 to TRBJ1-5, with D perhaps matching TRBD1 (5 bases). Trimming took 2 bases from V and 9 from J, leaving 12 bases between them. Germline V gives CDR1 SGHRS, CDR2 YFSETQ. This CDR3 spans 13 amino acids. The CDR3 bases are TGCGCCAGCAGCTTCGACAGTGGACGGCCCCAGCATTTT. It yields the protein CASSFDSGRPQHF.

The chain links TRBV2 to TRBJ2-7, with 15 positions matching TRBD2. V gave up 4 bases and J gave up 6 bases; unmatched junction bases: 1. The length of the CDR3 is 14 residues. Germline V gene sequence: CDR1 SNHLY, CDR2 FYNNEI. CDR3 DNA sequence: TGTGCCAGCAGTGGGACTAGCGGGAGGGGCGAGCAGTACTTC. It specifies CASSGTSGRGEQYF.

This clonotype came up many times. The rearrangement uses TRBV12-3 or TRBV12-4 and TRBJ1-5; 7 bases fit TRBD1. There are 15 residues in the CDR3. J gave up 1 base and V 3 bases, and 3 bases lay outside the gene matches. For the CDR3, the DNA is TGTGCCAGCAGTTTCGGGACAGAAAGCAATCAGCCCCAGCATTTT. Translated: CASSFGTESNQPQHF.

The V and J genes are TRBV27 and TRBJ2-7; possible D gene TRBD1, 6 bases. V was trimmed by 2 bases and J by 2 bases, leaving 7 bases between them. The CDR3 runs to 13 residues. Germline lookup yields CDR1 MNHEY and CDR2 SMNVEV (reference sequence). The DNA of the CDR3 is TGTGCCAGCAGTTTAGGGACAACCTACGAGCAGTACTTC. Its protein product is CASSLGTTYEQYF.

The V gene is TRBV4-2, the J gene TRBJ1-5; 10 nucleotides match TRBD1. The V gene's germline CDR1 is LGHNA and CDR2 YNFKEQ. The CDR3 has 16 residues. Unmatched junction bases numbered 5, after V lost 4 bases and J lost 2 bases. CDR3 nucleotides: TGTGCCAGCAGCCCTAGACAGGGGGCGGGCAATCAGCCCCAGCATTTT. It is translated as CASSPRQGAGNQPQHF.

This clonotype was recorded many times. The chain is built from TRBV28 and TRBJ2-7; possibly TRBD1 for D (5 bases). Per germline, CDR1 MDHEN and CDR2 SYDVKM. Trimming shortened V by 6 bases and J by 2 bases, and 14 bases separated the two germline ends. This CDR3 has 14 amino acids. The CDR3, as DNA: TGTGCCAGCAGCCCCAGGGAACTTACCTACGAGCAGTACTTC. It encodes CASSPRELTYEQYF.

The chain recombines TRBV18 with TRBJ1-1; D call uncertain. The CDR3 runs 14 residues. The V gene lost 1 base and the J gene lost 1 base, with 7 bases spanning the gap. Germline CDR1 and CDR2: KGHSH and LQKENI. CDR3 bases: TGTGCCAGCTCACCACAGCCAGGGAACACTGAAGCTTTCTTT. It yields the protein CASSPQPGNTEAFF.

As concerns this clonotype: A much bigger clone sits one base away, suggesting this may be a read error. V gene TRBV12-3 or TRBV12-4 combines with J gene TRBJ2-2; D call uncertain. The V end was cut by 2 bases, the J end by 5 bases, with 6 bases between. The CDR3 has 13 residues. CDR3 loop: CASSLWATGELFF. CDR3 coding DNA: TGTGCCAGCAGTTTATGGGCGACCGGGGAGCTGTTTTTT.

This clonotype came up many times. The V and J genes are TRBV15 and TRBJ2-5; 8 positions agree with TRBD1. Unmatched junction bases numbered 6, after V lost 2 bases and J lost 4 bases. The CDR3 consists of 15 residues. The V gene's germline CDR1 is LNHNV and CDR2 YYDKDF (reference sequence). DNA of the CDR3: TGTGCCACCAGCAGATCAGGACAGGGCGGAGAGACCCAGTACTTC. Its protein is CATSRSGQGGETQYF.

This clonotype was seen many times. This chain uses TRBV28 with TRBJ1-2, with 9 bases that match TRBD1. This CDR3 has 13 residues. V lost 3 bases, J lost 12 bases, and 8 bases stayed unmatched. Germline values: CDR1 MDHEN, CDR2 SYDVKM. CDR3 coding DNA: TGTGCCAGCAGTTTTTCGGGACAGGGCCCAAACACCTTC. This encodes CASSFSGQGPNTF.

This clonotype was seen many times. The rearrangement uses TRBV4-2 and TRBJ1-5; no firm D call. V was shortened by 4 bases and J by 2 bases, with 12 bases between the two germline ends. The CDR3 length is 15 residues. The germline gives CDR1 LGHNA, CDR2 YNFKEQ. CDR3 sequence (DNA): TGTGCCAGCAGCCCCGATTATCTGGGCAATCAGCCCCAGCATTTT. Residues: CASSPDYLGNQPQHF.

Ten or more counts support this clonotype. J is TRBJ1-2 and V is TRBV11-1; TRBD1 matches at 7 bases. CDR3 length: 17 residues. Germline V gene data show CDR1 as SGHAT and CDR2 as FQDESV (reference sequence). Trimming removed 4 bases from V and 6 bases from J; junction bases left unmatched: 17. The CDR3 loop reads CASSSPPPRQGLDGYTF. The CDR3 DNA follows: TGTGCCAGCAGCTCCCCACCACCAAGACAGGGCCTCGATGGCTACACCTTC.

The V and J genes are TRBV6-1 and TRBJ2-7; TRBD2 matches at 10 bases. The junction had 9 bases not matched to a gene; V was cut back by 6 bases and J by 4 bases. This CDR3 comprises 15 residues. Germline loops: CDR1 MNHNS, CDR2 SASEGT. In DNA, the CDR3 is TGTGCCAGCAGAGGATTTAGCGGGGGGCCTTACGAGCAGTACTTC. Translation: CASRGFSGGPYEQYF.

In regard to this clonotype: This could be a read error, since a much larger clone is one nucleotide away. The chain recombines TRBV6-2 or TRBV6-3 with TRBJ2-6; 7 nucleotides align to TRBD1. The CDR3 is 15 residues long. From germline, CDR1 is MNHEY and CDR2 SVGEGT. The CDR3 DNA reads TGTGCCACCGACCGAGGGGGCTCTGGGACCAACGTCCTGACTTTC. It yields the protein CATDRGGSGTNVLTF.

The chain carries TRBV13 and TRBJ1-1; 7 bases agree with TRBD1. This CDR3 comprises 15 residues. V gave up 7 bases and J gave up 0 bases; unmatched junction bases: 8. Germline CDR1 is PRHDT and CDR2 is FYEKMQ (reference sequence). The CDR3 DNA follows: TGTGCCAGCACCGACGGGGGACAGATGAACACTGAAGCTTTCTTT. This translates into CASTDGGQMNTEAFF.

This clonotype was recorded at least ten times. V is TRBV7-9 and J is TRBJ2-5; 7 bases are shared with TRBD1. CDR3 length: 14 amino acids. V lost 8 bases to trimming and J lost 2 bases; unmatched junction nucleotides: 8. Germline CDR1 is SEHNR and CDR2 is FQNEAQ (reference sequence). Written as DNA, the CDR3 is TGTGCCAGCGGAACGACAGGGCTACAAGAGACCCAGTACTTC. Its translation is CASGTTGLQETQYF.

This clonotype showed up many times. The chain uses TRBV6-1 and TRBJ2-7; D might be TRBD1 or TRBD2, each matching 6 bases. The length of the CDR3 is 13 residues. The V end was cut by 6 bases, the J end by 2 bases, with 11 bases between. CDR1 and CDR2 (germline): MNHNS, SASEGT. CDR3: CASSRGTTYEQYF. The CDR3 DNA reads as TGTGCCAGCAGCCGCGGGACAACCTACGAGCAGTACTTC.

This clonotype was seen a single time. The V call is TRBV20-1, the J call TRBJ2-2; possible D gene TRBD2, 6 bases. CDR3 length equals 14 residues. The V end was cut by 0 bases, the J end by 4 bases, with 9 bases between. Germline V gene sequence: CDR1 DFQATT, CDR2 SNEGSKA (reference sequence). CDR3 sequence: CSARDQGGTGELFF. CDR3 DNA: TGCAGTGCTAGAGACCAGGGAGGCACCGGGGAGCTGTTTTTT.

This clonotype was picked up many times. This chain joins TRBV10-3 and TRBJ1-2; the D is unclear. Germline loops: CDR1 ENHRY, CDR2 SYGVKD. V lost 5 bases and J lost 0, with 7 bases in between. CDR3 length: 13 amino acids. CDR3 residues: CAISSGTNYGYTF. In DNA, the CDR3 is TGTGCCATCAGTTCCGGGACTAACTATGGCTACACCTTC.